A single sample is the source of the 30 T cell receptor beta chains below, sequenced in a study of cytomegalovirus exposure and HLA in healthy donors. It was with 60 Vbeta and 13 Jbeta primers that the PCR ran. Libraries were prepared by immunoSEQ multiplex PCR; TCRdb keeps only in-frame clonotypes and omits some of them. The sample shows more than 130,000 clones, roughly three quarters of them seen only once. The sequencing sample was made of PBMCs. The receptors stem from a male donor in good health and CMV-seronegative.

The rearrangement uses TRBV11-3 and TRBJ2-3; 9 bases are a match to TRBD1. CDR1 and CDR2 from the germline V gene are SGHNT and YENEEA. The CDR3 contains 14 residues. V lost 5 bases to trimming and J lost 3 bases; unmatched junction nucleotides: 3. CDR3 residues: CASSRDRDTDTQYF. As DNA, the CDR3 is TGTGCCAGCAGCCGGGACAGGGATACAGATACGCAGTATTTT.

V and J are TRBV9 and TRBJ1-4; 8 nucleotides align to TRBD1. CDR3 length equals 14 residues. V lost 0 bases and J lost 7; bases outside the gene matches: 2. CDR1 is SGDLS, CDR2 YYNGEE, per germline. The CDR3 DNA follows: TGTGCCAGCAGCGTAGGGGACAGGAGTGAAAAACTGTTTTTT. Amino acids: CASSVGDRSEKLFF.

The chain has TRBV7-2 and TRBJ1-2; TRBD1 is a possible D gene (6 bases). V lost 6 bases and J 4 bases, leaving 15 bases between the germline ends. CDR3 length: 14 residues. From germline, CDR1 is SGHTA and CDR2 FQGNSA. The CDR3 sequence is CASRQKLGGYGYTF. The DNA for the CDR3 is TGTGCCAGCAGGCAGAAATTAGGGGGCTATGGCTACACCTTC.

The chain recombines TRBV6-5 with TRBJ2-1, with TRBD2 matching over 13 bases. The CDR3 is 15 amino acids. With 7 bases clipped from V and 4 bases from J, the junction kept 4 bases outside the gene matches. Looked up from germline, CDR1 is MNHEY and CDR2 is SVGAGI. CDR3 nucleotide sequence: TGTGCCAGCACCTTGACTAGCGGGGGGTACAATGAGCAGTTCTTC. It is translated as CASTLTSGGYNEQFF.

The chain is built from TRBV28 and TRBJ1-1; D remains unclear. Germline values: CDR1 MDHEN, CDR2 SYDVKM. Trimming shortened V by 2 bases and J by 0 bases, and 10 bases separated the two germline ends. The CDR3 is 15 amino acids. CDR3 DNA sequence: TGTGCCAGCAGTTTACCCCCATACATGAACACTGAAGCTTTCTTT. Protein sequence: CASSLPPYMNTEAFF.

V and J are TRBV28 and TRBJ2-7; D uncertain. Deletions cut 6 bases from V and 2 bases from J, with 11 bases between. CDR1 is MDHEN, CDR2 SYDVKM, per germline. The CDR3 loop spans 13 amino acids. The CDR3 region has the DNA TGTGCCAGCAGGCAACAAACGACCTACGAGCAGTACTTC. Protein product: CASRQQTTYEQYF.

This clone was observed a few times. The CDR3 DNA follows: TGCGCCAGCAGCCGGACAGGCGACTACTACGAGCAGTACTTC. Translation gives CASSRTGDYYEQYF. The J gene is TRBJ2-7, the V gene TRBV5-1, with 7 bases aligning to TRBD1. J lost 3 bases, V lost 4 bases, and 7 bases had no gene match. This CDR3 has 14 amino acids. The V gene's germline CDR1 is SGHRS and CDR2 YFSETQ.

The CDR3 DNA follows: TGTGCCAGCAGCTTACTAAGGACAGTCTCCGAGCAGTACTTC. As protein: CASSLLRTVSEQYF. The chain uses TRBV7-2 and TRBJ2-7, with TRBD1 as a possible D gene (6 bases). The CDR3 covers 14 residues. V lost 2 bases to trimming and J lost 6 bases, with 14 bases between them. Per the germline V gene, CDR1 is SGHTA and CDR2 is FQGNSA.

The rearrangement joins TRBV7-2 to TRBJ2-7; maybe TRBD2 (6 bases). Germline CDR1 and CDR2: SGHTA and FQGNSA. The CDR3 spans 13 residues. V lost 6 bases, J lost 0 bases, and 9 bases lay in between. CDR3 DNA sequence: TGTGCCAGCAGTCGGGACTCCTCCTACGAGCAGTACTTC. Residues: CASSRDSSYEQYF.

J is TRBJ1-1 and V is TRBV28; D unclear. Trimming pared 2 bases from V and 5 bases from J, leaving 15 bases between. CDR1 MDHEN and CDR2 SYDVKM come from the germline V gene. This CDR3 is built from 15 residues. CDR3: CASSLGLRGGTEAFF. CDR3 nucleotides: TGTGCCAGCAGTTTAGGGCTCCGGGGAGGGACTGAAGCTTTCTTT.

V and J are TRBV15 and TRBJ1-6; no definite D call. The CDR3 has 12 amino acids. CDR1 and CDR2 (germline): LNHNV, YYDKDF (reference sequence). V lost 3 bases to trimming and J lost 8 bases, with 5 bases between them. The CDR3 region has the DNA TGTGCCACCAGCAGCTTCTATTCACCCCTCCACTTT. Residues: CATSSFYSPLHF.

The V call is TRBV15, the J call TRBJ2-7, with D possibly being TRBD2 (5 bases). In germline, CDR1 is LNHNV, CDR2 YYDKDF (reference sequence). CDR3 size: 17 residues. V gave up 1 base and J gave up 4 bases, with 20 bases separating them. CDR3 coding DNA: TGTGCCACCAGCAGAGTTCGACCCGGGAAGTCCTTATACGAGCAGTACTTC. It yields the protein CATSRVRPGKSLYEQYF.

The chain has TRBV5-6 and TRBJ1-3, with a weak D call TRBD1 (6 bases). Per germline, CDR1 SGHDT and CDR2 YYEEEE. The CDR3 spans 14 residues. Trimming took 0 bases from V and 2 from J, leaving 6 bases between them. CDR3 bases: TGTGCCAGCAGCTTGGCAGGGGCTGGAAACACCATATATTTT. This gives the protein CASSLAGAGNTIYF.

This chain connects TRBV4-3 to TRBJ1-1; 7 bases are a match to TRBD1. The CDR3 consists of 14 residues. Germline V CDR1 and CDR2: LGHNA, YSLEER. Trimming at V came to 5 bases and at J to 1 base, leaving 4 bases not matched to a gene. CDR3 in DNA: TGCGCCAGCAGCATGCGACAGGGGAACACTGAAGCTTTCTTT. Translated: CASSMRQGNTEAFF.

A few counts support this clone. V gene TRBV5-1 combines with J gene TRBJ2-3, with D perhaps TRBD1 (6 bases). Trimming took off 2 bases at V and 2 bases at J, with 12 bases between the two ends. The germline CDR1 and CDR2 sequences are SGHRS and YFSETQ. This CDR3 has 15 residues. CDR3 in amino acids: CASSFGTPFTDTQYF. CDR3 nucleotide sequence: TGCGCCAGCAGCTTTGGGACACCTTTCACAGATACGCAGTATTTT.

The chain couples TRBV30 to TRBJ1-1; TRBD1 agrees at 7 bases. The CDR3 is 13 residues long. Germline CDR1 and CDR2: GTSNPN and SVGIG (reference sequence). Trimming removed 3 bases from V and 3 bases from J; junction bases left unmatched: 4. CDR3 sequence (DNA): TGTGCCTGGAGCGCGCAGGGGGACACTGAAGCTTTCTTT. Its protein is CAWSAQGDTEAFF.

This chain joins TRBV10-1 and TRBJ1-1; D is unresolved. With 6 bases removed from V and 3 bases from J, the gap between germline ends came to 5 bases. Germline V gene data show CDR1 as WNHNN and CDR2 as SYGVQD (reference sequence). There are 11 residues in the CDR3. CDR3 in amino acids: CASRGDTEAFF. Written as DNA, the CDR3 is TGCGCCAGCAGGGGAGACACTGAAGCTTTCTTT.

CDR3 sequence (DNA): TGTGCCAGCAGCCGTGGGGGCACCGTGTACTCTGGAAACACCATATATTTT. It encodes CASSRGGTVYSGNTIYF. The chain recombines TRBV14 with TRBJ1-3, with a tentative D call TRBD1 (6 bases). Germline V CDR1 and CDR2: SGHDN, FVKESK. V was trimmed by 4 bases and J by 0 bases, leaving 16 bases between them. This CDR3 spans 17 amino acids.

The chain has TRBV4-3 and TRBJ2-1, with unresolved D. Germline V gene sequence: CDR1 LGHNA, CDR2 YSLEER. Trimming shortened V by 4 bases and J by 10 bases, and 14 bases separated the two germline ends. The CDR3 is 13 residues long. CDR3 DNA: TGCGCCAGCAGCCTCGAAAAGAGACTGGAGCAGTTCTTC. Protein product: CASSLEKRLEQFF.

This chain connects TRBV7-2 to TRBJ1-5; no reliable D call. Germline V gives CDR1 SGHTA, CDR2 FQGNSA. Trimming removed 0 bases from V and 7 bases from J, with 10 bases in between. This CDR3 has 14 residues. CDR3 DNA sequence: TGTGCCAGCAGCTTAGCGCTATCGGAGCAGCCCCAGCATTTT. Residues: CASSLALSEQPQHF.

The CDR3 sequence is CASSEMNQETQYF. In DNA, the CDR3 is TGTGCCAGCAGCGAGATGAACCAAGAGACCCAGTACTTC. J is TRBJ2-5 and V is TRBV6-5; no clear D. The CDR3 runs to 13 residues. With 6 bases removed from V and 0 bases from J, the gap between germline ends came to 8 bases. CDR1 MNHEY and CDR2 SVGAGI come from the germline V gene.

The rearrangement links TRBV5-1 to TRBJ1-6; possible D gene TRBD1, 6 bases. Trimming shortened V by 4 bases and J by 10 bases, and 15 bases separated the two germline ends. This CDR3 region has 14 residues. Germline CDR1 is SGHRS and CDR2 is YFSETQ. In nucleotides, the CDR3 is TGCGCCAGCAGCCTATTACAGGGCGGGTCACCCCTCCACTTT. It codes for CASSLLQGGSPLHF. The full variable domain, in which reference TRBV5-1 and TRBJ1-6 provide the parts outside the CDR3, is KAGVTQTPRYLIKTRGQQVTLSCSPISGHRSVSWYQQTPGQGLQFLFEYFSETQRNKGNFPGRFSGRQFSNSRSEMNVSTLELGDSALYLCASSLLQGGSPLHFGNGTRLTVT.

This rearrangement joins TRBV5-1 to TRBJ1-2; tentative D call: TRBD1 (5 bases). Germline loops: CDR1 SGHRS, CDR2 YFSETQ. The CDR3 is 13 residues long. Trimming stripped 2 bases from V and 7 bases from J, with 12 bases between. The chain's CDR3 is CASSFAGTLGYTF. CDR3 sequence (DNA): TGCGCCAGCAGCTTTGCCGGGACTCTTGGCTACACCTTC. The full variable domain, in which reference TRBV5-1 and TRBJ1-2 provide the parts outside the CDR3, is KAGVTQTPRYLIKTRGQQVTLSCSPISGHRSVSWYQQTPGQGLQFLFEYFSETQRNKGNFPGRFSGRQFSNSRSEMNVSTLELGDSALYLCASSFAGTLGYTFGSGTRLTVV.

The chain employs TRBV18 and TRBJ2-7; 8 bases align to TRBD1. CDR3 length: 13 residues. The germline gives CDR1 KGHSH, CDR2 LQKENI. The trim removed 5 bases at V and 5 bases at J, leaving 5 bases unmatched. The CDR3 protein is CASSSGQENEQYF. CDR3 in DNA: TGTGCCAGCTCATCGGGACAGGAGAACGAGCAGTACTTC.

The V call is TRBV19, the J call TRBJ1-5; 8 bases are a match to TRBD1. V was pared by 3 bases and J by 6 bases, with 10 bases of the junction left unmatched. The CDR3 is made up of 16 amino acids. Per the germline V gene, CDR1 is LNHDA and CDR2 is SQIVND (reference sequence). CDR3 sequence (DNA): TGTGCCAGTAGTATTCGTAGCCAGGGGGCAGGTCAGCCCCAGCATTTT. It specifies CASSIRSQGAGQPQHF. Looking up the rest from reference TRBV19 and TRBJ1-5 gives the full variable domain: DGGITQSPKYLFRKEGQNVTLSCEQNLNHDAMYWYRQDPGQGLRLIYYSQIVNDFQKGDIAEGYSVSREKKESFPLTVTSAQKNPTAFYLCASSIRSQGAGQPQHFGDGTRLSIL.

The CDR3 bases are TGTGCCAGTAGTATAGAAGGGAGGAGGAATTCACCCCTCCACTTT. It encodes CASSIEGRRNSPLHF. The chain couples TRBV19 to TRBJ1-6; D remains unclear. In germline, CDR1 is LNHDA, CDR2 SQIVND (reference sequence). V dropped 0 bases and J dropped 7 bases, with 10 bases sitting between them. The CDR3 runs to 15 residues.

Only one count was recorded for this clone. CDR3 region: CASSERLAGELFF. The CDR3 bases are TGCGCCAGCAGTGAGAGACTGGCCGGGGAGCTGTTTTTT. The chain carries TRBV10-1 and TRBJ2-2; no firm D call. This CDR3 has 13 amino acids. Looked up from germline, CDR1 is WNHNN and CDR2 is SYGVQD (reference sequence). V dropped 2 bases and J dropped 6 bases, with 7 bases sitting between them.

Only one count was recorded for this clone. This rearrangement joins TRBV9 to TRBJ2-3; D possibly corresponds to TRBD2 (6 bases). Trimming removed 2 bases at V and 3 bases at J, with 13 bases between. The CDR3 totals 15 residues. The V gene's germline CDR1 is SGDLS and CDR2 YYNGEE. For the CDR3, the DNA is TGTGCCAGCAGCGTGTGGGGGGTAGAGACAGATACGCAGTATTTT. This codes for CASSVWGVETDTQYF.

This clone was seen a few times. V and J are TRBV19 and TRBJ1-5, with unresolved D. Germline V CDR1 and CDR2: LNHDA, SQIVND (reference sequence). The germline V and J ends were trimmed by 3 bases and 4 bases, with 19 bases remaining between them. This CDR3 comprises 17 residues. DNA for the CDR3: TGTGCCAGTAGTATGGATCCGGCGGGCCGGCCGAATCAGCCCCAGCATTTT. This encodes CASSMDPAGRPNQPQHF.

V gene TRBV11-2 combines with J gene TRBJ1-2; D is unresolved. Trimming removed 3 bases from V and 7 bases from J, with 12 bases in between. Germline assignment: CDR1 SGHAT and CDR2 FQNNGV. This CDR3 spans 13 amino acids. The chain's CDR3 is CASSLGGLIGYTF. CDR3 coding DNA: TGTGCCAGCAGCTTGGGCGGGCTGATTGGCTACACCTTC.